This T cell receptor beta chain was captured in a study of T-cell reconstitution after alpha-beta-depleted transplantation in children. Study outcomes and limitations: Expanded graft clones numbering several hundred reportedly gave rise to alpha-beta T cells about two months after transplant.

Unique molecular identifiers were incorporated into the prepared TCRbeta library. TCRdb processed the PCR reads anew with MiXCR; each CDR3 protein has one entry. The sample records fewer than 750,000 distinct CDR3 sequences, under 25% being singletons. Unmatched junction bases numbered 6, after V lost 1 base and J lost 2 bases. This CDR3 has 17 residues. CDR1 MNHEY and CDR2 SVGAGI come from the germline V gene. In regard to this clonotype: Its cognate antigen is unknown.

The chain combines TRBV6-5 with TRBJ2-7, with 12 bases aligning to TRBD2. This sequence was found in a boy in the first two years of life who had a stem cell transplant for acute myeloid leukemia, so the T cells may come from the graft donor. The specimen comprised PBMCs, mostly from graft donor cells, sampled 360 days after TCRalphabeta/CD19-depleted stem cell transplant. The DNA of the CDR3 is TGTGCCAGCAGTTACTGGGGCCCTAGCGGGGGGGCCTACGAGCAGTACTTC. Amino acids: CASSYWGPSGGAYEQYF.